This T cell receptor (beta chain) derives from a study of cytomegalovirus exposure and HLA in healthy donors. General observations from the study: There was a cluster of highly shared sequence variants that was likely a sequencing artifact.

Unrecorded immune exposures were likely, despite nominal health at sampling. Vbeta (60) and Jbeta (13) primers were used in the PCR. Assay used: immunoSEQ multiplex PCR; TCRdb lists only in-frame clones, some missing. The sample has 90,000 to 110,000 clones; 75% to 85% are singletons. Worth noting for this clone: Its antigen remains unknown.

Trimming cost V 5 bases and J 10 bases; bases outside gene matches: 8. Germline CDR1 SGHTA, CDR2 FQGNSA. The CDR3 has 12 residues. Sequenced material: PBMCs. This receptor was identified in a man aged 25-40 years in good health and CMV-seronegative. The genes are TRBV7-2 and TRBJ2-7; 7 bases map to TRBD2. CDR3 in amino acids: CASSPPGGLQYF. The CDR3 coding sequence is TGTGCCAGCAGCCCCCCCGGGGGGTTACAGTACTTC.